Presented here are 14 T cell receptor beta chains from one specimen sequenced in a study of cytomegalovirus exposure and HLA in healthy donors. PCR primers comprised 60 Vbeta and 13 Jbeta primers. The repertoire was sequenced with immunoSEQ multiplex PCR; TCRdb's copy has only in-frame clones and lacks some. Among roughly 130,000 clones listed, over 65% were seen once. Input material: PBMCs. The receptors shown here come from a man aged 18 to 29 in good health and CMV-seropositive.

The chain recombines TRBV19 with TRBJ1-4; D not resolved. CDR1 and CDR2 (germline): LNHDA, SQIVND (reference sequence). The V end lost 6 bases, the J end lost 8 bases, and 19 bases lay between the germline ends. This CDR3 spans 15 amino acids. The CDR3 is CASSTPRATGEKLFF. DNA for the CDR3: TGTGCCAGTAGCACACCCCGGGCAACGGGGGAAAAACTGTTTTTT. The full variable domain, rest sourced from reference TRBV19 and TRBJ1-4, is DGGITQSPKYLFRKEGQNVTLSCEQNLNHDAMYWYRQDPGQGLRLIYYSQIVNDFQKGDIAEGYSVSREKKESFPLTVTSAQKNPTAFYLCASSTPRATGEKLFFGSGTQLSVL.

The chain couples TRBV18 to TRBJ1-1; D is unresolved. CDR1 KGHSH and CDR2 LQKENI come from the germline V gene. V was clipped by 1 base and J by 4 bases, with 16 bases between them. The CDR3 runs 16 residues. The CDR3 coding sequence is TGTGCCAGCTCACCACTCCGACCGGGAGCGGGCACTGAAGCTTTCTTT. Amino acid sequence: CASSPLRPGAGTEAFF.

The CDR3 loop reads CASSPRLAGAGEQYF. DNA for the CDR3: TGTGCCAGCTCACCCAGACTAGCGGGAGCGGGAGAGCAGTACTTC. V is TRBV18 and J is TRBJ2-7; 12 bases agree with TRBD2. Germline V gene lookup returns CDR1 KGHSH and CDR2 LQKENI. V shed 3 bases and J 7 bases; nucleotides not matched to a gene: 7. The CDR3 is made up of 15 amino acids. Using reference TRBV18 and TRBJ2-7 for the parts outside the CDR3, the full variable domain is NAGVMQNPRHLVRRRGQEARLRCSPMKGHSHVYWYRQLPEEGLKFMVYLQKENIIDESGMPKERFSAEFPKEGPSILRIQQVVRGDSAAYFCASSPRLAGAGEQYFGPGTRLTVT.

This rearrangement joins TRBV29-1 to TRBJ1-3; maybe TRBD1 (6 bases). From germline, CDR1 is SQVTM and CDR2 ANQGSEA. The CDR3 runs 14 residues. Trimming removed 6 bases at V and 4 bases at J, with 16 bases between. CDR3 sequence reads: CSVRRSDRGNTIYF. The CDR3 coding sequence is TGCAGCGTGCGGAGGTCCGACAGGGGAAACACCATATATTTT.

Only a few counts were recorded for this clone. The V gene is TRBV7-6, the J gene TRBJ1-1, with 7 bases identical to TRBD1. With 10 bases clipped from V and 6 bases from J, the junction kept 5 bases outside the gene matches. The CDR3 has 11 residues. CDR1 and CDR2 (germline): SGHVS, FNYEAQ. CDR3: CATYRGAEAFF. In DNA form, the CDR3 reads TGTGCCACATACAGGGGAGCTGAAGCTTTCTTT.

This chain joins TRBV5-1 and TRBJ2-1; 9 bases map to TRBD2. Looked up from germline, CDR1 is SGHRS and CDR2 is YFSETQ. J was trimmed by 6 bases and V by 7 bases; bases with no gene match: 8. This CDR3 region has 14 residues. The CDR3 region is CASSYLAGTNEQFF. CDR3 nucleotides: TGCGCCAGCTCCTACCTAGCGGGGACCAATGAGCAGTTCTTC.

The gene calls are TRBV4-3 and TRBJ1-2; 7 bases are a match to TRBD1. Unmatched junction bases numbered 6, after V lost 0 bases and J lost 5 bases. The CDR3 is made up of 15 amino acids. CDR1 is LGHNA, CDR2 YSLEER, per germline. The CDR3 coding sequence is TGCGCCAGCAGCCAAGATTTTGTCAGGGGGTATGGCTACACCTTC. Amino acid sequence: CASSQDFVRGYGYTF.

This chain links TRBV7-9 with TRBJ2-1; 9 bases fit TRBD2. J was trimmed by 10 bases and V by 5 bases; bases with no gene match: 15. Germline V CDR1 and CDR2: SEHNR, FQNEAQ (reference sequence). The CDR3 extends over 16 amino acids. CDR3 sequence (DNA): TGTGCCAGCAGCCCCGCGGGCGGGGGGGCTTTAGTGGAGCAGTTCTTC. Translated: CASSPAGGGALVEQFF. Based on the CDR3 plus reference TRBV7-9 and TRBJ2-1, the full variable domain is DTGVSQNPRHKITKRGQNVTFRCDPISEHNRLYWYRQTLGQGPEFLTYFQNEAQLEKSRLLSDRFSAERPKGSFSTLEIQRTEQGDSAMYLCASSPAGGGALVEQFFGPGTRLTVL.

The rearrangement links TRBV7-9 to TRBJ2-7; TRBD2 matches at 14 bases. V shed 5 bases, J shed 6 bases, and the junction held 6 bases outside the gene matches. CDR1 is SEHNR, CDR2 FQNEAQ, per germline (reference sequence). CDR3 length: 15 amino acids. The CDR3 sequence: CASSARGLAGAEQYF. The CDR3 DNA reads as TGTGCCAGCAGCGCCCGGGGACTAGCGGGAGCCGAGCAGTACTTC.

V usage is TRBV29-1 and J usage is TRBJ2-7, with a possible D match to TRBD2 (6 bases). V was clipped by 7 bases and J by 3 bases, with 10 bases between them. This CDR3 has 11 amino acids. Germline loops: CDR1 SQVTM, CDR2 ANQGSEA. CDR3 loop: CSAGLGYEQYF. The CDR3 DNA follows: TGCAGCGCGGGACTGGGCTACGAGCAGTACTTC.

This clone was seen a handful of times. The V gene is TRBV27, the J gene TRBJ2-5, with D unresolved. Germline-derived CDR1 and CDR2 are MNHEY and SMNVEV (reference sequence). The V end lost 2 bases, the J end lost 1 base, and 5 bases lay between the germline ends. CDR3 size: 13 residues. The CDR3 sequence: CASSLGPQETQYF. DNA of the CDR3: TGTGCCAGCAGTTTAGGCCCCCAAGAGACCCAGTACTTC.

J is TRBJ2-3 and V is TRBV4-3, with TRBD1 identical over 8 bases. The CDR3 length is 18 residues. Germline lookup yields CDR1 LGHNA and CDR2 YSLEER. V gave up 0 bases and J gave up 3 bases; unmatched junction bases: 11. CDR3 sequence (DNA): TGCGCCAGCAGCCAAGAATCGTCCGGCAGGGGGCATACAGATACGCAGTATTTT. Translated: CASSQESSGRGHTDTQYF.

This clone occurred a few times. The rearrangement joins TRBV4-1 to TRBJ2-2, with TRBD1 as a possible D gene (6 bases). The CDR3 loop spans 15 amino acids. Germline-derived CDR1 and CDR2 are MGHRA and YSYEKL. Trimming removed 3 bases from V and 6 bases from J, with 14 bases in between. The CDR3 DNA reads as TGCGCCAGCAGCCAGAGAACAGGGCCGGCCGGGGAGCTGTTTTTT. Its translation is CASSQRTGPAGELFF.

V usage is TRBV6-5 and J usage is TRBJ1-2; D is perhaps TRBD1 (5 bases). V lost 8 bases and J 7 bases, leaving 23 bases between the germline ends. The CDR3 is made up of 15 amino acids. CDR1 MNHEY and CDR2 SVGAGI come from the germline V gene. The CDR3 DNA reads as TGTGCCAGCGCCCACCGACAGCCTAATCGGGCTGGCTACACCTTC. Translating gives CASAHRQPNRAGYTF.